A selection of T cell receptor beta chains follows, all from one sample in a study of cytomegalovirus exposure and HLA in healthy donors. Clones were read by immunoSEQ multiplex PCR, and TCRdb kept only the in-frame ones, dropping some. The sample includes 150,000 to 200,000 clones, more than 80% of them seen just once. Sequencing was performed on PBMCs. The receptors originated from a young man in good health and CMV-seropositive. Both conserved end residues are part of each CDR3. A D gene is named only where the DNA matches it firmly. Expanded clones get a size class; other rows say once, few or many, or leave the size out.

d_call	v_call	j_call	clone_size	cdr3_nt	cdr3_aa
TRBD2	TRBV5-1	TRBJ2-1	.	TGCGCCAGCAGGGGAGGGGAGAATGAGCAGTTCTTC	CASRGGENEQFF
.	TRBV18	TRBJ2-5	once	TGTGCCAGCTCACCACCAGCAGGGTCAGAGACCCAGTACTTC	CASSPPAGSETQYF
.	TRBV27	TRBJ2-7	.	TGTGCCAGCAGCCCAACTTCACTCCACTACGAGCAGTACTTC	CASSPTSLHYEQYF
TRBD1	TRBV11-1	TRBJ1-2	.	TGTGCCAGCAGCCGAACAGGGGGCGCTGGCTACACCTTC	CASSRTGGAGYTF
TRBD2	TRBV28	TRBJ2-1	.	TGTGCCAGCAGCCTAACCTACGACGGAGGACTAGCGGGAGGTGAGCAGTTCTTC	CASSLTYDGGLAGGEQFF
TRBD1	TRBV27	TRBJ2-3	.	TGTGCCAGCAGTTTGACGGGCGGGACAGGGTCTGCAGATACGCAGTATTTT	CASSLTGGTGSADTQYF
TRBD2	TRBV27	TRBJ2-1	.	TGTGCCAGCAGTTTAAATTCTGGACTAGCGGCCTTCGGTGAGCAGTTCTTC	CASSLNSGLAAFGEQFF
.	TRBV4-2	TRBJ2-1	.	TGTGCCAGCAGTGGCAGGGGGGACGCCTACAATGAGCAGTTCTTC	CASSGRGDAYNEQFF
.	TRBV19	TRBJ2-3	.	TGTGCCAGTAGTACACTAGAGAGCACAGATACGCAGTATTTT	CASSTLESTDTQYF
.	TRBV27	TRBJ2-3	.	TGTGCCAGCAGCCATCAAAGCACAGATACGCAGTATTTT	CASSHQSTDTQYF
.	TRBV23-1	TRBJ2-1	.	TGCGCCAGCAGTCAATCGGGGCCACAAAAGTACAATGAGCAGTTCTTC	CASSQSGPQKYNEQFF
.	TRBV2	TRBJ2-3	.	TGTGCCAGCAGGAGCAGGGGATATAGCACAGATACGCAGTATTTT	CASRSRGYSTDTQYF
TRBD2	TRBV5-1	TRBJ2-3	once	TGCGCCAGCAGCTGGGAGGGACGTAGCACAGATACGCAGTATTTT	CASSWEGRSTDTQYF
.	TRBV6-5	TRBJ1-1	.	TGTGCCAGCAGTCGGGGGACTCACACTGAAGCTTTCTTT	CASSRGTHTEAFF
.	TRBV7-2	TRBJ2-2	.	TGTGCCAGCAGCTCCCCTGGCGGCACCGGGGAGCTGTTTTTT	CASSSPGGTGELFF
.	TRBV6-4	TRBJ2-2	few	TGTGCCAGCAGTGACTCGTCCAGCACCGGGGAGCTGTTTTTT	CASSDSSSTGELFF
.	TRBV11-2	TRBJ1-1	.	TGTGCCAGCAGCTTAATCGGGGAAAGGGCTGAAGCTTTCTTT	CASSLIGERAEAFF
TRBD1	TRBV7-9	TRBJ1-2	.	TGTGCCAGCAGCTTACCTCCGGGACAGGGGGCGTCAAACTATGGCTACACCTTC	CASSLPPGQGASNYGYTF
TRBD1	TRBV30	TRBJ2-7	.	TGTGCCTCCTCCAGGGGGAGCTCCTACGAGCAGTACTTC	CASSRGSSYEQYF
.	TRBV2	TRBJ2-7	once	TGTGCCAGCAGTGATTCCGGCAGGGGATACGAGCAGTACTTC	CASSDSGRGYEQYF
TRBD1	TRBV29-1	TRBJ2-3	.	TGCAGCGTTGGGGGACAGACAGATACGCAGTATTTT	CSVGGQTDTQYF
TRBD2	TRBV28	TRBJ2-7	.	TGTGCCAGCAGTTTGGGGACTAGCGGGACTAAGCAGTACTTC	CASSLGTSGTKQYF
TRBD2	TRBV6-5	TRBJ2-5	.	TGTGCCAGCAGTTACACTAGCGGGATCAAAGAGACCCAGTACTTC	CASSYTSGIKETQYF
.	TRBV28	TRBJ2-7	.	TGTGCCGTGCGAGAGCGGGCGTACTCCTACGAGCAGTACTTC	CAVRERAYSYEQYF
TRBD1	TRBV5-4	TRBJ1-1	.	TGTGCCAGCAGCGTGGACAGGGGCTACTGGGAAGCTTTCTTT	CASSVDRGYWEAFF
.	TRBV7-6	TRBJ1-1	few	TGTGCCAGCACCCCGCTTGGCTTGAACACTGAAGCTTTCTTT	CASTPLGLNTEAFF
TRBD1	TRBV7-9	TRBJ2-7	.	TGTGCCAGCAGTTCAGGGGGACAGGAGCAGTACTTC	CASSSGGQEQYF
.	TRBV27	TRBJ2-1	.	TGTGCCAGCAGTTCCCCCCCCGGGTCCTACAATGAGCAGTTCTTC	CASSSPPGSYNEQFF
TRBD2	TRBV27	TRBJ2-6	.	TGTGCCAGCAGTCCGGGAGGAGGGGCCAACGTCCTGACTTTC	CASSPGGGANVLTF
TRBD2	TRBV28	TRBJ2-5	.	TGTGTGACTAGCGGGGTACAAGAGACCCAGTACTTC	CVTSGVQETQYF
TRBD1	TRBV9	TRBJ2-7	.	TGTGCCAGCAGCTCCCACGGGACAGGGGAGGCCGAGCAGTACTTC	CASSSHGTGEAEQYF
TRBD2	TRBV5-6	TRBJ2-7	.	TGTGCCAGCAGCCCAGCCGGACTAGCGGGAGTAGAGCAGTACTTC	CASSPAGLAGVEQYF
TRBD1	TRBV28	TRBJ1-2	few	TGTGCCAGTACAGACAGGGGAGGGGATGGCTACACCTTC	CASTDRGGDGYTF
.	TRBV4-3	TRBJ2-1	.	TGCGCCAGCAGCCAAGCAGATAATTCCTACAATGAGCAGTTCTTC	CASSQADNSYNEQFF
TRBD1	TRBV9	TRBJ1-3	once	TGTGCCAGCAGCCCCGGACAGGGAGGGGACACCATATATTTT	CASSPGQGGDTIYF
TRBD1	TRBV19	TRBJ2-5	.	TGTGCCAGTAGTCGAACTCCGGGACAGGGACAAGAGACCCAGTACTTC	CASSRTPGQGQETQYF
TRBD2	TRBV5-6	TRBJ2-3	.	TGTGCCAGCAGCTCCGGGACTAGAGGGTTTGAGGATACGCAGTATTTT	CASSSGTRGFEDTQYF
.	TRBV6-1	TRBJ2-7	.	TGTGCCAGCACCGAAGGTAGGAGCTCCTACGAGCAGTACTTC	CASTEGRSSYEQYF
.	TRBV4-3	TRBJ1-2	.	TGCGCCAGCACCCGGGGGGGCGTCGGCGGCTACACCTTC	CASTRGGVGGYTF
.	TRBV7-9	TRBJ1-2	.	TGTGCCAGCAGCTTAGCCGGGGGAAGCAACTATGGCTACACCTTC	CASSLAGGSNYGYTF
.	TRBV28	TRBJ2-5	.	TGTGCCAGCAGTTTGGGGGACTTTGAGACCCAGTACTTC	CASSLGDFETQYF
.	TRBV29-1	TRBJ1-1	.	TGCAGCGCCCAGGCAGAATTCGAAGCTTTCTTT	CSAQAEFEAFF
TRBD1	TRBV5-1	TRBJ1-5	.	TGCGCCAGCAGCCCGGGGACAGGGATTCCTCAGCCCCAGCATTTT	CASSPGTGIPQPQHF
.	TRBV28	TRBJ2-7	.	TGTGCCAGCAGGAGCCCTGGCTCCTACGAGCAGTACTTC	CASRSPGSYEQYF
TRBD1	TRBV6-5	TRBJ2-2	.	TGTGCCAGCAGTTGGGGACAGGCCAGCGGCATCGGGGAGCTGTTTTTT	CASSWGQASGIGELFF
TRBD1	TRBV7-2	TRBJ2-7	.	TGTGCCAGCAGCTTACCCGGACAGGGTGAGAGGCAGTACTTC	CASSLPGQGERQYF
.	TRBV19	TRBJ1-1	.	TGTGCCAGTAGTACAAGAGGGTCGGCAGCACTCGGAACTTTAGGTGCGAACACTGAAGCTTTCTTT	CASSTRGSAALGTLGANTEAFF
.	TRBV5-1	TRBJ2-3	.	TGCGCCAGCAGCTTCATGCAGCGGCCTAGCACAGATACGCAGTATTTT	CASSFMQRPSTDTQYF
.	TRBV5-4	TRBJ2-5	few	TGTGCCAGCAGCTTAGGCCTAGCCGGTTATAGAGGTGAAGAGACCCAGTACTTC	CASSLGLAGYRGEETQYF
.	TRBV14	TRBJ2-7	.	TGTGCCAGCAGCCAAGGGAGCTACGAGCAGTACTTC	CASSQGSYEQYF
.	TRBV4-2	TRBJ1-3	once	TGTGCCAGCAGCCAAGATCGCAGATCTGGAAACACCATATATTTT	CASSQDRRSGNTIYF
TRBD1	TRBV18	TRBJ2-6	.	TGTGCCAGCTCACCCCAACAGGGGGCGCCCTCTGGGGCCAACGTCCTGACTTTC	CASSPQQGAPSGANVLTF
TRBD1	TRBV29-1	TRBJ2-2	.	TGCAGCGCCCGTTCCGTTTTCCCGGGACAGGGGGGCACCGGGGAGCTGTTTTTT	CSARSVFPGQGGTGELFF